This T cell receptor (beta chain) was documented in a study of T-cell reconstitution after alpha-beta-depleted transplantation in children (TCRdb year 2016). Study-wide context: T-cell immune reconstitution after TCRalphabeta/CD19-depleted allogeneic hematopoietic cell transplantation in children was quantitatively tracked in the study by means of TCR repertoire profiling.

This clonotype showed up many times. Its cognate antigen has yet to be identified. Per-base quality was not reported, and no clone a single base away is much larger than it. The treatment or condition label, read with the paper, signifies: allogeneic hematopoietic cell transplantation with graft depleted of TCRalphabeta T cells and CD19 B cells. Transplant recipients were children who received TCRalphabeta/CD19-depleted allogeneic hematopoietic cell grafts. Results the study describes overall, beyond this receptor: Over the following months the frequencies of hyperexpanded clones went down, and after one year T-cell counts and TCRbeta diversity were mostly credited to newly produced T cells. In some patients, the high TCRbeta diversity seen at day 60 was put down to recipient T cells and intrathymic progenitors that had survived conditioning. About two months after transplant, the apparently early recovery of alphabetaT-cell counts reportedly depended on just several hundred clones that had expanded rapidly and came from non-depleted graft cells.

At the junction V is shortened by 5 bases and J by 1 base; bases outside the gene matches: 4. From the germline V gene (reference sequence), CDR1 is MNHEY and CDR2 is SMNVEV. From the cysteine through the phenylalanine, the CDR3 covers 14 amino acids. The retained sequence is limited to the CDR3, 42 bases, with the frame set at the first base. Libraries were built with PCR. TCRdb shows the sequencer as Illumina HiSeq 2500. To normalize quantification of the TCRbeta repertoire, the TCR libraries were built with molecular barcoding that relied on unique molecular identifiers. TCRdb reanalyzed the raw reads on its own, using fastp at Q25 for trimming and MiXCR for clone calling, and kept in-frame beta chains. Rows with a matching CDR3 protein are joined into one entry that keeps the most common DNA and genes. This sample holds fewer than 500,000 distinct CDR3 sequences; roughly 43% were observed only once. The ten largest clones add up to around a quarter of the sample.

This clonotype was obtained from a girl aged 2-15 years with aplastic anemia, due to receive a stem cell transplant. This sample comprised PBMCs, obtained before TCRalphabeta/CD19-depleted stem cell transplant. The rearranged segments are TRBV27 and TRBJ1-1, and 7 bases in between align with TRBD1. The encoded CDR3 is CASSPGTANTEAFF. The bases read TGTGCCAGCAGTCCCGGGACAGCGAACACTGAAGCTTTCTTT.